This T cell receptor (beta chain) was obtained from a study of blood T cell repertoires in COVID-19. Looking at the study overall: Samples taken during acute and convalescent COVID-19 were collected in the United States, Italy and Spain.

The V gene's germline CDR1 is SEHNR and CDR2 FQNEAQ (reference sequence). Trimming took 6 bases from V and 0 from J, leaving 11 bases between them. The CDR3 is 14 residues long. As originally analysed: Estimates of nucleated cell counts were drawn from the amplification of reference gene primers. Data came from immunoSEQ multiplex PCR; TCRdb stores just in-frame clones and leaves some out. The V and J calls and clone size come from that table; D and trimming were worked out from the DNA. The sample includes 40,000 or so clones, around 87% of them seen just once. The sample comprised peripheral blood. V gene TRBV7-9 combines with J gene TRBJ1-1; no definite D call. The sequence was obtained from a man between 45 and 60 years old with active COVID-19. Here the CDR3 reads CASRYSTVNTEAFF. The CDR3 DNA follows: TGTGCCAGCAGGTACAGCACCGTGAACACTGAAGCTTTCTTT.